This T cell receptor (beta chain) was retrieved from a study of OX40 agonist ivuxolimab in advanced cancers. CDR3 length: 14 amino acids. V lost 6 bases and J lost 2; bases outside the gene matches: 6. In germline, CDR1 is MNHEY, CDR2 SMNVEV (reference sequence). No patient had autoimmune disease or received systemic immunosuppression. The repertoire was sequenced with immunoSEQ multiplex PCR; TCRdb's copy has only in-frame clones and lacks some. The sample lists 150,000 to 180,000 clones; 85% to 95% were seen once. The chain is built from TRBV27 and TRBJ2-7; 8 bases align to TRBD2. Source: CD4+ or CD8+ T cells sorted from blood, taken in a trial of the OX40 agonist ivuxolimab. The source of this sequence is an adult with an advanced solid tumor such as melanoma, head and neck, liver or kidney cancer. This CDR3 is CASSTRGGAYEQYF. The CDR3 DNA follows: TGTGCCAGCAGCACCCGGGGGGGAGCCTACGAGCAGTACTTC.